One T cell receptor beta chain is described in this entry. This entry comes from a study of blood T cell repertoires in COVID-19. On the study more broadly: From the United States, Italy and Spain came samples of acute and convalescent COVID-19. Sources were T cells, B-cell-depleted T cells, or PBMCs; the material itself was cDNA or gDNA.

TCRdb's table, derived via immunoSEQ multiplex PCR, lists solely in-frame clones and lacks some. The repertoire consists of around 84,000 clones, with approximately 86% occurring once and the leading ten covering under 20%. The V end was cut by 0 bases, the J end by 6 bases, with 20 bases between. The length of the CDR3 is 17 residues. CDR1 LNHNV and CDR2 YYDKDF come from the germline V gene (reference sequence). The sequenced sample was peripheral blood. This TCR was recovered from a man aged 80 or over with active or convalescent COVID-19. The V and J genes are TRBV15 and TRBJ2-5; maybe TRBD1 (8 bases). CDR3 nucleotides: TGTGCCACCAGCAGAGATCGGGGGGCAGGGGGCGGGAAGACCCAGTACTTC. Its translation is CATSRDRGAGGGKTQYF.